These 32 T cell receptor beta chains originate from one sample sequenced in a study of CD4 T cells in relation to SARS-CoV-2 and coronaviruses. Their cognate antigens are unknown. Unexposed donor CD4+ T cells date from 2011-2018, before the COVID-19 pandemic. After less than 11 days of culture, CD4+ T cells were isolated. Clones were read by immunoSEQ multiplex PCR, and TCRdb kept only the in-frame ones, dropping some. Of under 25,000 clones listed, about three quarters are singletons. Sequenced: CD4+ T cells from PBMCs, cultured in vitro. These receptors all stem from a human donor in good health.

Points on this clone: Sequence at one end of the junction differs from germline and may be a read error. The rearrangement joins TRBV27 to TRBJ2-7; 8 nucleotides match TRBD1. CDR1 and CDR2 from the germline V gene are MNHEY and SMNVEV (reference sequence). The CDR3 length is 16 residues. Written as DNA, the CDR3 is TGTGCCAGCAGGATGATAACCGGGACAGGAAATTCCGAGTTGAACTTC. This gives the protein CASRMITGTGNSELNF.

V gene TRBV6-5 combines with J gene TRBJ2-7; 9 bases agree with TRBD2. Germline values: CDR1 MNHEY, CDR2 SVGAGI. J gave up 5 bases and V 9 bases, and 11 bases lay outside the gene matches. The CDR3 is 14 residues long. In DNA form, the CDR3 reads TGTGCCAGTACTAGCAGCGGGAGGTACGACGAGCAGTACTTC. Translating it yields CASTSSGRYDEQYF.

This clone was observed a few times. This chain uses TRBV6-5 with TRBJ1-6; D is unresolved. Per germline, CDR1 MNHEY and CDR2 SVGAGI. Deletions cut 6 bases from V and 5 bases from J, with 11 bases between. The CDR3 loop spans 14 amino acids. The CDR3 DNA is TGTGCCAGCAGGCCGGGATCCAATAATTCACCCCTCCACTTT. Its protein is CASRPGSNNSPLHF.

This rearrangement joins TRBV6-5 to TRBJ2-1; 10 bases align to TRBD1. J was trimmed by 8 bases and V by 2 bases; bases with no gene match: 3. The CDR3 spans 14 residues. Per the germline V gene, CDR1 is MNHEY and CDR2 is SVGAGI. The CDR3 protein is CASSYRTGGDEQFF. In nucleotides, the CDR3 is TGTGCCAGCAGTTACCGGACAGGGGGAGATGAGCAGTTCTTC.

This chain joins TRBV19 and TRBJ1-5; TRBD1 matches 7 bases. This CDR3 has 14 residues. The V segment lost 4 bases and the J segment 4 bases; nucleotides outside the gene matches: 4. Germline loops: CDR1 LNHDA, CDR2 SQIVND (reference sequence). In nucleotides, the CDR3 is TGTGCCAGTAGTAAGGGACAGACTAATCAGCCCCAGCATTTT. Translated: CASSKGQTNQPQHF.

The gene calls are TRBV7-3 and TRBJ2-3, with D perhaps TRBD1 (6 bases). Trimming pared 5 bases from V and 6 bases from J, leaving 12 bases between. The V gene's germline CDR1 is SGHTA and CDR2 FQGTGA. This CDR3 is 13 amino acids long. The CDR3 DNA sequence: TGTGCCAGCAGCCGAGGGACATCCGATACGCAGTATTTT. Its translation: CASSRGTSDTQYF.

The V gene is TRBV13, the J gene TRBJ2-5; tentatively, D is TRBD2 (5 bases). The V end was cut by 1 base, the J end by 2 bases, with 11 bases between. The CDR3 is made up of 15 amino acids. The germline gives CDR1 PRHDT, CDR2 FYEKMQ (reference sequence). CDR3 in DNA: TGTGCCAGCAGCTTAGATAGGACGGGACAAGAGACCCAGTACTTC. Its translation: CASSLDRTGQETQYF.

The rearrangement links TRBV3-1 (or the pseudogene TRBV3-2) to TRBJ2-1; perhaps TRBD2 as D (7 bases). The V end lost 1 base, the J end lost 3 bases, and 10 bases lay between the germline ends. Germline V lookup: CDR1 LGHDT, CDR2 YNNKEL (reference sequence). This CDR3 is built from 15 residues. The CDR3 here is CASSQGGGGYNEQFF. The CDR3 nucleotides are TGTGCCAGCAGCCAAGGGGGGGGCGGCTACAATGAGCAGTTCTTC.

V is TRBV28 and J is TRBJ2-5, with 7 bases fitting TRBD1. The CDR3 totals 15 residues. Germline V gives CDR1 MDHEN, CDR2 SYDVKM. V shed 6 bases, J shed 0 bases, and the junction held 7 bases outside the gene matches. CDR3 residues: CASSQRGQDQETQYF. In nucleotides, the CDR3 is TGTGCCAGCAGCCAGCGCGGACAGGACCAAGAGACCCAGTACTTC. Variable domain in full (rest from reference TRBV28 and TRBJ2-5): DVKVTQSSRYLVKRTGEKVFLECVQDMDHENMFWYRQDPGLGLRLIYFSYDVKMKEKGDIPEGYSVSREKKERFSLILESASTNQTSMYLCASSQRGQDQETQYFGPGTRLLVL.

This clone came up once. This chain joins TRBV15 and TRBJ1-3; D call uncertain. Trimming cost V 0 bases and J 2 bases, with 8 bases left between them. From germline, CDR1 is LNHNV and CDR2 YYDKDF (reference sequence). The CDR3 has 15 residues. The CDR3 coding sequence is TGTGCCACCAGCAGAGATCAAGGGCCTGGAAACACCATATATTTT. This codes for CATSRDQGPGNTIYF.

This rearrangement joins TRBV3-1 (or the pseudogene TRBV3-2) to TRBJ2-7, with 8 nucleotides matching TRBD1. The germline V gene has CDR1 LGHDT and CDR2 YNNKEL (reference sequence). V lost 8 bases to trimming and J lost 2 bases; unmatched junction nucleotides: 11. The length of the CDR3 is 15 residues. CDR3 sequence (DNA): TGTGCCAGCGGGGTAGGGGACAGGAGTGCCTACGAGCAGTACTTC. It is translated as CASGVGDRSAYEQYF.

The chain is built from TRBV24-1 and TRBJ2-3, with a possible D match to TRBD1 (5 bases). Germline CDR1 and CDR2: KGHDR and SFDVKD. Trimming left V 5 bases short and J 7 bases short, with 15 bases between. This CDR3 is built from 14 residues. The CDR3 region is CATSVGRGRHTQYF. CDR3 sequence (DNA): TGTGCCACCAGTGTGGGAAGGGGTAGGCATACGCAGTATTTT.

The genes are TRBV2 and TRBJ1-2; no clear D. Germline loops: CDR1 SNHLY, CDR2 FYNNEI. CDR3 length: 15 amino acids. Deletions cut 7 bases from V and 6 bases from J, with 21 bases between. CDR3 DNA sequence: TGTGCCAGCACCATGGACGGTTCCTACCTACATGGCTACACCTTC. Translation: CASTMDGSYLHGYTF.

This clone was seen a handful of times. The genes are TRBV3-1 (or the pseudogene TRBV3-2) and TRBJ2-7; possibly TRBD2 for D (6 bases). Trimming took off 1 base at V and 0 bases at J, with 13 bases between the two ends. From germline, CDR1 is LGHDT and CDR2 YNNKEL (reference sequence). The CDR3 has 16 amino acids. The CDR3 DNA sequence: TGTGCCAGCAGCCAAGGGTGGGGGGTAAGCTCCTACGAGCAGTACTTC. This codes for CASSQGWGVSSYEQYF.

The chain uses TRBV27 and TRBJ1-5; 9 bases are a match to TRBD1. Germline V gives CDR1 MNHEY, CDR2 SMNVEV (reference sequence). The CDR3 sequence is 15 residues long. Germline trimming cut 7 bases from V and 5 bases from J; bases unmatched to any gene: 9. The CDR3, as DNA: TGTGCCAGCAAAAAAAGGGACAGGGCCTATCAGCCCCAGCATTTT. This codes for CASKKRDRAYQPQHF.

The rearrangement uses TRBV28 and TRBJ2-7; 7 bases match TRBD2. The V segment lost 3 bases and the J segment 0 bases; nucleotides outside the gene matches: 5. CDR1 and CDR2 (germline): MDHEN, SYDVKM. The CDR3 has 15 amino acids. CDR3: CASSFMGGNSYEQYF. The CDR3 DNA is TGTGCCAGCAGTTTCATGGGAGGGAACTCCTACGAGCAGTACTTC.

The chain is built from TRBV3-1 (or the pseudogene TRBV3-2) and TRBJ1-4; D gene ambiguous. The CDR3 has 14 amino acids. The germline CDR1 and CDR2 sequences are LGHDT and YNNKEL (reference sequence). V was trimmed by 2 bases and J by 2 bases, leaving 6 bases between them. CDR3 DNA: TGTGCCAGCAGCCAACGAGGGACTAATGAAAAACTGTTTTTT. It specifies CASSQRGTNEKLFF.

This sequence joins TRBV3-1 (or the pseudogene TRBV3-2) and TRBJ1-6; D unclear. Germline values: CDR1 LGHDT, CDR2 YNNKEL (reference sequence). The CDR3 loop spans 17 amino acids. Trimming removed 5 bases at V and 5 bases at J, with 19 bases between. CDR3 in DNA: TGTGCCAGCAGCGAAATACGTTTCATACATCATAATTCACCCCTCCACTTT. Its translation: CASSEIRFIHHNSPLHF.

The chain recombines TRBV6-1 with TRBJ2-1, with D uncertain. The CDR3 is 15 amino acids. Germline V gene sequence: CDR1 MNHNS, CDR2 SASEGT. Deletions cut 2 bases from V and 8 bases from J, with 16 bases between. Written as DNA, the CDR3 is TGTGCCAGCAGTGAACTAAGGCAGATGCGACATGAGCAGTTCTTC. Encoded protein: CASSELRQMRHEQFF.

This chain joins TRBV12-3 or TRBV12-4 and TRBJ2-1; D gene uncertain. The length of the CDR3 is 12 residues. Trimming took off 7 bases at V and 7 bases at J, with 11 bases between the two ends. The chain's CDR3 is CASTNRANEQFF. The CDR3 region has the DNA TGTGCCAGCACCAATAGGGCAAATGAGCAGTTCTTC.

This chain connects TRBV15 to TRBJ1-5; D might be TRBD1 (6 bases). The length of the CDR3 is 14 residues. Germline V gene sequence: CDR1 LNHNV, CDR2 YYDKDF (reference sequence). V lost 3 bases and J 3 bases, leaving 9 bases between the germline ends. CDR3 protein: CATSSRQANQPQHF. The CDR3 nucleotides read TGTGCCACCAGCAGTCGACAGGCCAATCAGCCCCAGCATTTT.

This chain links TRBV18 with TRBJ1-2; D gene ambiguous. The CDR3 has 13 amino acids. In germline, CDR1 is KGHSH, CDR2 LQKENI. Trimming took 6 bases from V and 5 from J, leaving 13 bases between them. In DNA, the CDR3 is TGTGCCAGCTCCACCTCGGAAAATTATGGCTACACCTTC. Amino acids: CASSTSENYGYTF.

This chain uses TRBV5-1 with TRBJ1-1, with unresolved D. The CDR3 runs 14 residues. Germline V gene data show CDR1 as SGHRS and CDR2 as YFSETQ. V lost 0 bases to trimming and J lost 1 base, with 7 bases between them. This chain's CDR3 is CASSLGAANTEAFF. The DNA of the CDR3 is TGCGCCAGCAGCTTGGGGGCGGCGAACACTGAAGCTTTCTTT.

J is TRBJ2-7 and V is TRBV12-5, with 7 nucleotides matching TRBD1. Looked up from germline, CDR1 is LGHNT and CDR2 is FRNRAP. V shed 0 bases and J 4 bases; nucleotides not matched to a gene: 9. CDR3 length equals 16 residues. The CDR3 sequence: CASGLVQGYGWYEQYF. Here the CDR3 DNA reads TGTGCTAGTGGTTTGGTACAGGGGTACGGCTGGTACGAGCAGTACTTC.

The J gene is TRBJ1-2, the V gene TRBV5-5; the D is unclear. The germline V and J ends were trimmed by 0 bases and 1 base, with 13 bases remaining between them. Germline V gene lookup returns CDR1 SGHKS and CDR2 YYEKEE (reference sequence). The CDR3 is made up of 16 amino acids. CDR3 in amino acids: CASSLVPENFNYGYTF. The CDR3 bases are TGTGCCAGCAGCTTGGTTCCAGAAAATTTTAACTATGGCTACACCTTC.

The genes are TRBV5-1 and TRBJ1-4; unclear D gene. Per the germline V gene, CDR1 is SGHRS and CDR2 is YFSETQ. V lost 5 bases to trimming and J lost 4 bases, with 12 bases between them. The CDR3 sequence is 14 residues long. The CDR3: CASSRGTFNEKLFF. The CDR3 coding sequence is TGCGCCAGCAGTCGGGGTACTTTTAATGAAAAACTGTTTTTT.

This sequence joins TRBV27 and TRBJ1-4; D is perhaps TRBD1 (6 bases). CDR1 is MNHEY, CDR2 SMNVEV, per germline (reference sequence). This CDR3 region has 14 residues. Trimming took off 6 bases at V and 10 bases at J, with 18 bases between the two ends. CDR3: CASRAGARVGKLFF. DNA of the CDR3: TGTGCCAGCAGGGCAGGGGCGCGAGTTGGAAAACTGTTTTTT.

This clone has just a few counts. CDR3 amino acids: CASSATASSYEQYF. CDR3 sequence (DNA): TGCGCCAGCAGTGCGACAGCTAGTTCCTACGAGCAGTACTTC. V is TRBV10-1 and J is TRBJ2-7; TRBD1 might be the D (5 bases). Germline CDR1 and CDR2: WNHNN and SYGVQD (reference sequence). This CDR3 region has 14 residues. The V end was cut by 4 bases, the J end by 1 base, with 11 bases between.

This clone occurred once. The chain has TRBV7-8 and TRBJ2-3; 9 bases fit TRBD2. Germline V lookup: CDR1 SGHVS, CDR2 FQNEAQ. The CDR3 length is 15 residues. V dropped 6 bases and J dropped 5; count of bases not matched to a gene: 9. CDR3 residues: CASRGGRAAEDTQYF. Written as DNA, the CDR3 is TGTGCCAGCAGGGGCGGGAGGGCCGCCGAAGATACGCAGTATTTT.

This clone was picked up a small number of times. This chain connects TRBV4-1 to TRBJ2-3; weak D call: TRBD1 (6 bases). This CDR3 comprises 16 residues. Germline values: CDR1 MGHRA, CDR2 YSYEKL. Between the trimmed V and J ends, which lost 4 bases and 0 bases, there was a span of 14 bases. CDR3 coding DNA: TGCGCCAGCAGCCCACCGGGACACCAAAGCACAGATACGCAGTATTTT. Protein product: CASSPPGHQSTDTQYF.

The CDR3 spells CASRTRRGTEAFF. CDR3 sequence (DNA): TGTGCCAGCAGGACCCGTAGAGGCACTGAAGCTTTCTTT. V usage is TRBV12-3 or TRBV12-4 and J usage is TRBJ1-1; D is uncertain. Trimming removed 6 bases at V and 4 bases at J, with 12 bases between. The CDR3 has 13 amino acids.

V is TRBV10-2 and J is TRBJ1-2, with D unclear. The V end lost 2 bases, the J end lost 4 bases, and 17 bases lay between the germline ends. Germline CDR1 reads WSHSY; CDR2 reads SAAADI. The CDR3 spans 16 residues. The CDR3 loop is CASSERLPVSSYGYTF. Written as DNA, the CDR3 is TGCGCCAGCAGTGAGAGGCTGCCGGTAAGCTCCTATGGCTACACCTTC.